These 20 T cell receptor beta chains were sequenced from one sample in a study of blood T cell repertoires in COVID-19. The table came from immunoSEQ multiplex PCR; TCRdb's copy has only in-frame clones and leaves some out. The data contain approximately 150,000 clones, about 88% of them seen just once; the ten biggest clones take up over 0.95%. Sequencing input: PBMCs or T cells enriched from blood (not recorded which). Receptors were obtained from a human donor with acute COVID-19. The donor label of this sample is uncertain.

V gene TRBV19 combines with J gene TRBJ2-3; a weak D match, TRBD2 (6 bases). The V end was cut by 6 bases, the J end by 5 bases, with 15 bases between. The CDR3 is 14 residues long. Germline values: CDR1 LNHDA, CDR2 SQIVND (reference sequence). The CDR3: CASRQRGYLDTQYF. For the CDR3, the DNA is TGTGCCAGTAGACAACGGGGGTATCTAGATACGCAGTATTTT.

The chain recombines TRBV5-1 with TRBJ1-4; no firm D call. From germline, CDR1 is SGHRS and CDR2 YFSETQ. Trimming removed 4 bases from V and 7 bases from J, with 14 bases in between. This CDR3 is 14 amino acids long. DNA for the CDR3: TGCGCCAGCAGCGGGGAGGGTCTCGGTGAAAAACTGTTTTTT. Its translation is CASSGEGLGEKLFF.

The chain uses TRBV5-1 and TRBJ1-1; no reliable D call. V shed 4 bases and J shed 1 base, with 11 bases lying between them. CDR1 is SGHRS, CDR2 YFSETQ, per germline. The CDR3 is made up of 14 amino acids. The CDR3 region has the DNA TGCGCCAGCAGCCCCGCCCCAGGGAACACTGAAGCTTTCTTT. Translating gives CASSPAPGNTEAFF.

This clone showed up just once. The chain employs TRBV5-1 and TRBJ1-4, with a tentative D call TRBD1 (5 bases). Germline V lookup: CDR1 SGHRS, CDR2 YFSETQ. V was clipped by 4 bases and J by 6 bases, with 16 bases between them. The CDR3 has 15 amino acids. CDR3 sequence: CASSLRTVRDEKLFF. DNA for the CDR3: TGCGCCAGCAGCCTCCGGACCGTCAGGGATGAAAAACTGTTTTTT. The full variable domain, completed using reference TRBV5-1 and TRBJ1-4, is KAGVTQTPRYLIKTRGQQVTLSCSPISGHRSVSWYQQTPGQGLQFLFEYFSETQRNKGNFPGRFSGRQFSNSRSEMNVSTLELGDSALYLCASSLRTVRDEKLFFGSGTQLSVL.

The chain combines TRBV28 with TRBJ1-1; D gene ambiguous. Looked up from germline, CDR1 is MDHEN and CDR2 is SYDVKM. Trimming cost V 7 bases and J 0 bases, with 21 bases left between them. The CDR3 loop spans 17 amino acids. CDR3 protein: CASTFSLYNFMNTEAFF. The CDR3 nucleotides read TGTGCCAGCACCTTTTCCCTCTATAACTTCATGAACACTGAAGCTTTCTTT.

The rearrangement uses TRBV10-1 and TRBJ2-7; TRBD1 matches at 7 bases. Germline V gene data show CDR1 as WNHNN and CDR2 as SYGVQD (reference sequence). This CDR3 comprises 14 residues. Unmatched junction bases numbered 10, after V lost 8 bases and J lost 3 bases. CDR3 protein: CASLWSRGNYEQYF. The DNA of the CDR3 is TGCGCCAGCCTTTGGAGCAGGGGGAACTACGAGCAGTACTTC.

The chain carries TRBV6-4 and TRBJ1-5, with D tentatively TRBD1 (6 bases). This CDR3 has 12 residues. Trimming stripped 7 bases from V and 9 bases from J, with 13 bases between. Germline values: CDR1 MRHNA, CDR2 SNTAGT. The CDR3 region has the DNA TGTGCCAGCACTTCAGGGGACGGGCCCCAGCATTTT. It encodes CASTSGDGPQHF.

This clone was found once. The rearrangement links TRBV7-2 to TRBJ1-1; a possible D gene is TRBD1 (5 bases). The germline gives CDR1 SGHTA, CDR2 FQGNSA. The CDR3 length is 14 residues. Deletions cut 1 base from V and 6 bases from J, with 12 bases between. The CDR3 here is CASSLVRGFAEAFF. CDR3 bases: TGTGCCAGCAGCTTAGTTCGGGGGTTTGCTGAAGCTTTCTTT. The full variable domain, in which reference TRBV7-2 and TRBJ1-1 provide the parts outside the CDR3, is GAGVSQSPSNKVTEKGKDVELRCDPISGHTALYWYRQSLGQGLEFLIYFQGNSAPDKSGLPSDRFSAERTGGSVSTLTIQRTQQEDSAVYLCASSLVRGFAEAFFGQGTRLTVV.

This clone has a single count. The CDR3: CASSLSFGPDTQYF. Written as DNA, the CDR3 is TGTGCCAGCAGCCTTAGTTTTGGGCCAGATACGCAGTATTTT. The genes are TRBV7-9 and TRBJ2-3; D unresolved. Germline CDR1 is SEHNR and CDR2 is FQNEAQ (reference sequence). The CDR3 totals 14 residues. The germline V and J ends were trimmed by 5 bases and 4 bases, with 13 bases remaining between them.

The rearrangement links TRBV6-5 to TRBJ1-2; the match to TRBD1 covers 8 bases. From germline, CDR1 is MNHEY and CDR2 SVGAGI. The CDR3 is made up of 14 amino acids. V shed 2 bases, J shed 4 bases, and the junction held 3 bases outside the gene matches. CDR3 region: CASSYNRGGYGYTF. CDR3 sequence (DNA): TGTGCCAGCAGTTACAACAGGGGGGGCTATGGCTACACCTTC.

A few counts support this clone. The chain is built from TRBV15 and TRBJ1-1; 9 bases map to TRBD1. The CDR3 consists of 19 residues. Germline V gene data show CDR1 as LNHNV and CDR2 as YYDKDF (reference sequence). The junction had 13 bases not matched to a gene; V was cut back by 0 bases and J by 2 bases. The CDR3 sequence: CATSRDSVLWDRDNTEAFF. Here the CDR3 DNA reads TGTGCCACCAGCAGAGATTCAGTTTTGTGGGACAGGGATAACACTGAAGCTTTCTTT. Supplemented by reference TRBV15 and TRBJ1-1, the full variable domain reads DAMVIQNPRYQVTQFGKPVTLSCSQTLNHNVMYWYQQKSSQAPKLLFHYYDKDFNNEADTPDNFQSRRPNTSFCFLDIRSPGLGDTAMYLCATSRDSVLWDRDNTEAFFGQGTRLTVV.

This clone was counted a few times. J is TRBJ2-7 and V is TRBV12-3 or TRBV12-4; D possibly corresponds to TRBD2 (6 bases). V lost 3 bases to trimming and J lost 4 bases, with 10 bases between them. The CDR3 extends over 13 amino acids. CDR3 in DNA: TGTGCCAGCAGTTTCCGCGCGGGGTACGAGCAGTACTTC. Protein product: CASSFRAGYEQYF.

The chain has TRBV12-3 or TRBV12-4 and TRBJ2-3, with 7 bases matching TRBD1. J was trimmed by 7 bases and V by 3 bases; bases with no gene match: 4. This CDR3 has 13 amino acids. CDR3 sequence reads: CASSLLQGNTQYF. The CDR3 bases are TGTGCCAGCAGTTTGTTACAGGGGAATACGCAGTATTTT.

The chain joins TRBV5-4 to TRBJ2-1; the D gene is possibly TRBD1 (5 bases). V was clipped by 2 bases and J by 15 bases, with 15 bases between them. Per germline, CDR1 SGHNT and CDR2 YYREEE (reference sequence). The length of the CDR3 is 12 residues. The CDR3, as DNA: TGTGCCAGCAGCTTACCAGAACAGGTACCGTTCTTC. As protein: CASSLPEQVPFF.

This clone appeared a few times. This chain links TRBV30 with TRBJ2-3, with 9 bases aligning to TRBD1. J was trimmed by 1 base and V by 5 bases; bases with no gene match: 4. This CDR3 has 14 amino acids. Looked up from germline, CDR1 is GTSNPN and CDR2 is SVGIG (reference sequence). In DNA, the CDR3 is TGTGCCTGGGACAGGGGGGATGGCACAGATACGCAGTATTTT. This codes for CAWDRGDGTDTQYF.

This clone was counted a single time. The genes are TRBV7-2 and TRBJ2-7, with unresolved D. This CDR3 contains 13 residues. Between the trimmed V and J ends, which lost 0 bases and 0 bases, there was a span of 3 bases. Germline CDR1 is SGHTA and CDR2 is FQGNSA. CDR3 DNA: TGTGCCAGCAGCTTAGCGGCCTCCTACGAGCAGTACTTC. Its translation: CASSLAASYEQYF. The full variable domain, with the rest looked up from reference TRBV7-2 and TRBJ2-7, is GAGVSQSPSNKVTEKGKDVELRCDPISGHTALYWYRQSLGQGLEFLIYFQGNSAPDKSGLPSDRFSAERTGGSVSTLTIQRTQQEDSAVYLCASSLAASYEQYFGPGTRLTVT.

The chain has TRBV4-1 and TRBJ2-7; D possibly corresponds to TRBD2 (6 bases). The CDR3 runs to 16 residues. Trimming cost V 0 bases and J 6 bases, with 18 bases left between them. Germline V CDR1 and CDR2: MGHRA, YSYEKL. CDR3 nucleotide sequence: TGCGCCAGCAGCCAAGATATATCGGGAGTAATGGGCGAGCAGTACTTC. It encodes CASSQDISGVMGEQYF.

The chain uses TRBV9 and TRBJ2-2; TRBD2 aligns across 7 bases. Germline CDR1 and CDR2: SGDLS and YYNGEE. Trimming at V came to 0 bases and at J to 1 base, leaving 6 bases not matched to a gene. The CDR3 loop spans 17 amino acids. The CDR3 protein is CASSVDPQRGNTGELFF. CDR3 sequence (DNA): TGTGCCAGCAGCGTAGACCCCCAGCGGGGGAACACCGGGGAGCTGTTTTTT.

V gene TRBV5-1 combines with J gene TRBJ2-7; possibly TRBD1 for D (5 bases). V lost 1 base, J lost 2 bases, and 7 bases lay in between. The CDR3 runs 13 residues. Germline V gene data show CDR1 as SGHRS and CDR2 as YFSETQ. The CDR3 DNA reads as TGCGCCAGCAGCTTGCAGGGTACCTACGAGCAGTACTTC. Encoded protein: CASSLQGTYEQYF.

V and J are TRBV6-1 and TRBJ1-5; 9 positions match TRBD1. Looked up from germline, CDR1 is MNHNS and CDR2 is SASEGT. The length of the CDR3 is 19 residues. V was pared by 2 bases and J by 2 bases, with 13 bases of the junction left unmatched. CDR3 protein: CASSEFGTGFPPGNQPQHF. CDR3 sequence (DNA): TGTGCCAGCAGTGAATTCGGGACAGGGTTCCCCCCCGGCAATCAGCCCCAGCATTTT.